This T cell receptor beta chain was recorded in a study of shared clonotypes between healthy human individuals. Study as a whole: There were three CD4 naive, three CD4 memory, two CD8 naive and one CD8 memory plates per donor. Study-wide points: Generation of non-shared clonotypes was less probable than generation of clonotypes shared by all four donors.

CDR3 length: 14 amino acids. V lost 7 bases and J lost 1, with 12 bases in between. Germline V gene sequence: CDR1 LNHDA, CDR2 SQIVND (reference sequence). Concerning this clone: Its target is unknown.

Genomic DNA per cell subset filled all wells of several immunoSEQ plates. Authors' processing steps: Filtering differed, since immunoSEQ gave only junction sequences and no quality scores. Only in-frame clones appear in the TCRdb table, and some are missing; sequencing was by immunoSEQ multiplex PCR. That table is the source of V, J and clone size, and D and trimming were worked out from the DNA. The data hold approximately 2,300,000 clones, with 80% to 95% observed a single time. The rearrangement links TRBV19 to TRBJ2-3; the D is unclear. The TCR comes from a young man in good health. Some clones in this sample may be carry-over from other donors' samples. The sample comprised naive CD4+ T cells from PBMCs. The sample's subset: CD45RA+ positively selected. The CDR3: CASTPTWGTDTQYF. CDR3 in DNA: TGTGCCAGTACCCCAACTTGGGGCACAGATACGCAGTATTTT.